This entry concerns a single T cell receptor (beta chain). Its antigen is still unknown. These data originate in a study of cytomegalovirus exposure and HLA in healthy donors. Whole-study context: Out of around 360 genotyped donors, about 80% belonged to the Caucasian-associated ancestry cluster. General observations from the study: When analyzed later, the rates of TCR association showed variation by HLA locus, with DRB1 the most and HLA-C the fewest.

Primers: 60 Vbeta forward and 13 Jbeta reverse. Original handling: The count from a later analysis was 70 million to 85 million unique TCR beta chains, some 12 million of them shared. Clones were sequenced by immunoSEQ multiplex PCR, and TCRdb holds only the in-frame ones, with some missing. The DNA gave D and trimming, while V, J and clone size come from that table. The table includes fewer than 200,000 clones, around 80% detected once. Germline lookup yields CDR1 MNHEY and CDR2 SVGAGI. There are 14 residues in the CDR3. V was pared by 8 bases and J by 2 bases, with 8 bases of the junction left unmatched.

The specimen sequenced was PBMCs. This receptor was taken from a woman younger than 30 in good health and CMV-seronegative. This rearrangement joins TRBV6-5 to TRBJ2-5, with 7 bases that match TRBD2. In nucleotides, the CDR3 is TGTGCCAGCGGACCAAGCGGGGCTCAAGAGACCCAGTACTTC. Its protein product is CASGPSGAQETQYF.